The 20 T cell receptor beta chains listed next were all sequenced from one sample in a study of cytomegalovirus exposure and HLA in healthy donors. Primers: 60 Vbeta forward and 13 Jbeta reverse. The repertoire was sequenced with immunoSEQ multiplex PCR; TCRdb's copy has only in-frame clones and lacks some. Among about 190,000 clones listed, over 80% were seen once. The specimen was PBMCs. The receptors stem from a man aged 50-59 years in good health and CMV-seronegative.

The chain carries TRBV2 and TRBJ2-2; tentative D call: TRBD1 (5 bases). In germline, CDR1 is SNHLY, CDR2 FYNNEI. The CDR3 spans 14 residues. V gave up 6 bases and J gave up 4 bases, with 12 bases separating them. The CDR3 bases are TGTGCCAGCAGGGATGGGGCGTTCACCGGGGAGCTGTTTTTT. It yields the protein CASRDGAFTGELFF.

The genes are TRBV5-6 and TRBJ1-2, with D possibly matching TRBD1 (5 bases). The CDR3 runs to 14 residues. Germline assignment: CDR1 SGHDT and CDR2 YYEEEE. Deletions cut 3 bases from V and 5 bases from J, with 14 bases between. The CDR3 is CASSSRRGRYGYTF. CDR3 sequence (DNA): TGTGCCAGCAGCTCCAGACGGGGGAGGTATGGCTACACCTTC. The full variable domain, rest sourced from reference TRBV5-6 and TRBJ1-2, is DAGVTQSPTHLIKTRGQQVTLRCSPKSGHDTVSWYQQALGQGPQFIFQYYEEEERQRGNFPDRFSGHQFPNYSSELNVNALLLGDSALYLCASSSRRGRYGYTFGSGTRLTVV.

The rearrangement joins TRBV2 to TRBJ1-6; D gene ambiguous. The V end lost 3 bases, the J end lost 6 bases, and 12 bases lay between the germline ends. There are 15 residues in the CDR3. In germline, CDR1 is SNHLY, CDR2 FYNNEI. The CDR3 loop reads CASSDGAGLNSPLHF. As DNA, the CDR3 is TGTGCCAGCAGTGACGGCGCAGGACTTAATTCACCCCTCCACTTT.

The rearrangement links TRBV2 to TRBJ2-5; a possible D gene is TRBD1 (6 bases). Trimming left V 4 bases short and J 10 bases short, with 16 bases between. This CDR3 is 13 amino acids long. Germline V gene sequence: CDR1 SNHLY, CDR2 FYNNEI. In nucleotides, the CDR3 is TGTGCCAGCAGTGGAAACCGAGCAGGGGACCAGTACTTC. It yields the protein CASSGNRAGDQYF.

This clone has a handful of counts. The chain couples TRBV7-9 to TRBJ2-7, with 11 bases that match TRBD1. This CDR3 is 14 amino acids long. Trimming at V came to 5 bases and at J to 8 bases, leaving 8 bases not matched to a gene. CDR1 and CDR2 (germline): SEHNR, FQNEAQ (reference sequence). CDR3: CASSLTDRGPQQYF. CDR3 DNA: TGTGCCAGCAGCCTGACGGACAGGGGGCCCCAGCAGTACTTC.

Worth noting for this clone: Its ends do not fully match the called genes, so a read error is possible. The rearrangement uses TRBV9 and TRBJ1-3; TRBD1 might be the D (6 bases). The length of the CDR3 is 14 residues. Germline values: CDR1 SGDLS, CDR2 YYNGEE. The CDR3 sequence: CASRKGGTGNTMYF. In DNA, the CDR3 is TGTGCCAGCAGGAAAGGGGGAACTGGAAACACCATGTATTTT.

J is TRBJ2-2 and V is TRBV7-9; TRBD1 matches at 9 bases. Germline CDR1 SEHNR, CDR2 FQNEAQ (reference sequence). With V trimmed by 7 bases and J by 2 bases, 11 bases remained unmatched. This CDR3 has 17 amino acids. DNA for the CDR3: TGTGCCAGCAAAATGGGACAGGGAGGAGGTAACACCGGGGAGCTGTTTTTT. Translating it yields CASKMGQGGGNTGELFF.

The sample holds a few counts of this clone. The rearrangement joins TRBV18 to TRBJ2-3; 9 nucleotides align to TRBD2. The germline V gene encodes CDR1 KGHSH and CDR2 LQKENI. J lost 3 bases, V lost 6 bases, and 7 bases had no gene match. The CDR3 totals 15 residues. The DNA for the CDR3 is TGTGCCAGCTCTCCTCAGCTAGCGGGGACAGATACGCAGTATTTT. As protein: CASSPQLAGTDTQYF.

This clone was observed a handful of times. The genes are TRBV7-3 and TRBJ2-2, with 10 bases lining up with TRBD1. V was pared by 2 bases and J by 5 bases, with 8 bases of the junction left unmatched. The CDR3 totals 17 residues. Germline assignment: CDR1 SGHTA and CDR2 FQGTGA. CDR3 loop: CASSLPWDRGGTGELFF. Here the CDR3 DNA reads TGTGCCAGCAGCTTACCATGGGACAGGGGAGGGACCGGGGAGCTGTTTTTT.

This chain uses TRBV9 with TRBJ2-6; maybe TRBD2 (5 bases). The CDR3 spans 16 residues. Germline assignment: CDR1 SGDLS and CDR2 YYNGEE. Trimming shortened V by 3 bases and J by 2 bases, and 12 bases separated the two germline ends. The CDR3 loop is CASSANAGTGANVLTF. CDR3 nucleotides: TGTGCCAGCAGCGCGAATGCGGGCACTGGGGCCAACGTCCTGACTTTC. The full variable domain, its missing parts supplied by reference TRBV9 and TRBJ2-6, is DSGVTQTPKHLITATGQRVTLRCSPRSGDLSVYWYQQSLDQGLQFLIQYYNGEERAKGNILERFSAQQFPDLHSELNLSSLELGDSALYFCASSANAGTGANVLTFGAGSRLTVL.

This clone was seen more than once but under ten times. CDR3 bases: TGTGCCAGCAGCTTAGGACAGGGAGGCTCCTACGAGCAGTACTTC. Translating gives CASSLGQGGSYEQYF. The chain recombines TRBV9 with TRBJ2-7; the match to TRBD1 covers 8 bases. From germline, CDR1 is SGDLS and CDR2 YYNGEE. The CDR3 has 15 residues. V lost 4 bases to trimming and J lost 0 bases; unmatched junction nucleotides: 6. Full variable domain (outside the CDR3, taken from reference TRBV9 and TRBJ2-7): DSGVTQTPKHLITATGQRVTLRCSPRSGDLSVYWYQQSLDQGLQFLIQYYNGEERAKGNILERFSAQQFPDLHSELNLSSLELGDSALYFCASSLGQGGSYEQYFGPGTRLTVT.

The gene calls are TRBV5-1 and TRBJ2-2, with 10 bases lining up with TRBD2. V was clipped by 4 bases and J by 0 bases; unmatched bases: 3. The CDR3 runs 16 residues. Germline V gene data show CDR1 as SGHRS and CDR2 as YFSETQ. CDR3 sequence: CASSASGGPNTGELFF. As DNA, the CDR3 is TGCGCCAGCAGCGCTAGCGGGGGACCGAACACCGGGGAGCTGTTTTTT.

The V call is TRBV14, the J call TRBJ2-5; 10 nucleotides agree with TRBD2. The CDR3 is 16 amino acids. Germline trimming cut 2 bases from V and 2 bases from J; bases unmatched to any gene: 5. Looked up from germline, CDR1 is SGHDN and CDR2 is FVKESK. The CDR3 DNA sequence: TGTGCCAGCAGCCAACCAAAGACTAGCGGGCAAGAGACCCAGTACTTC. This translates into CASSQPKTSGQETQYF. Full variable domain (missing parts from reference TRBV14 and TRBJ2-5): EAGVTQFPSHSVIEKGQTVTLRCDPISGHDNLYWYRRVMGKEIKFLLHFVKESKQDESGMPNNRFLAERTGGTYSTLKVQPAELEDSGVYFCASSQPKTSGQETQYFGPGTRLLVL.

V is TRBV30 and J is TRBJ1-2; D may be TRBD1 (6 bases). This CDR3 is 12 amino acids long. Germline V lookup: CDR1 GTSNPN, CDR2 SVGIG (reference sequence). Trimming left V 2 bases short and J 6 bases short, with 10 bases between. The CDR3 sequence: CAWSFRTDGYTF. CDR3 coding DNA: TGTGCCTGGAGTTTCCGGACAGATGGCTACACCTTC.

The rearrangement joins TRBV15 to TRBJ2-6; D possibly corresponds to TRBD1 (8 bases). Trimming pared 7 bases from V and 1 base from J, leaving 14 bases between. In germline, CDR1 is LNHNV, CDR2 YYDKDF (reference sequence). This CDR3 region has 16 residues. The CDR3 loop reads CATNGQGGSGANVLTF. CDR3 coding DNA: TGTGCCACCAACGGACAGGGAGGGTCTGGGGCCAACGTCCTGACTTTC.

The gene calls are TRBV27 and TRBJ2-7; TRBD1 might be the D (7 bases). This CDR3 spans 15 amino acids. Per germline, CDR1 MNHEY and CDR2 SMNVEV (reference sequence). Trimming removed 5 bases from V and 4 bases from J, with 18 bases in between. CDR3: CASSLPTGEDYEQYF. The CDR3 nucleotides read TGTGCCAGCAGTCTACCCACAGGGGAGGATTACGAGCAGTACTTC.

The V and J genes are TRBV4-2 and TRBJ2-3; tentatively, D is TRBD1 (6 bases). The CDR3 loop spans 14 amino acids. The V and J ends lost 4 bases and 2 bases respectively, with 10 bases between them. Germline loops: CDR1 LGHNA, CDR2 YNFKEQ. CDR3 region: CASSPGTYTDTQYF. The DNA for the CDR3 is TGTGCCAGCAGCCCGGGGACATACACAGATACGCAGTATTTT.

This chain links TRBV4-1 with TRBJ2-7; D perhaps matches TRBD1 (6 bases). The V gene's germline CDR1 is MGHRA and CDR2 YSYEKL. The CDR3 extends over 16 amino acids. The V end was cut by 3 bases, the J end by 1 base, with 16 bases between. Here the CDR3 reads CASSHGQRFSSYEQYF. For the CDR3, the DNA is TGCGCCAGCAGCCATGGACAGCGGTTCTCATCCTACGAGCAGTACTTC.

CDR3 nucleotide sequence: TGTGCCAGCAGTCCGGGACAAGGGCCCACTAACTATGGCTACACCTTC. Its protein product is CASSPGQGPTNYGYTF. J is TRBJ1-2 and V is TRBV28, with D possibly matching TRBD1 (6 bases). CDR3 length: 16 residues. V was shortened by 5 bases and J by 0 bases, with 16 bases between the two germline ends. CDR1 is MDHEN, CDR2 SYDVKM, per germline.

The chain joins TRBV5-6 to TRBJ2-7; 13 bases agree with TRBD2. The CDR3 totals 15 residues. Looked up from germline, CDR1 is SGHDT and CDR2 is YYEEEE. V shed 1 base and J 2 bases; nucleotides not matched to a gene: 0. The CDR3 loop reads CASSLTSGRAYEQYF. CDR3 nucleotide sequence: TGTGCCAGCAGCTTGACTAGCGGGAGGGCCTACGAGCAGTACTTC. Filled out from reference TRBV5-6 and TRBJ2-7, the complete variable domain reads DAGVTQSPTHLIKTRGQQVTLRCSPKSGHDTVSWYQQALGQGPQFIFQYYEEEERQRGNFPDRFSGHQFPNYSSELNVNALLLGDSALYLCASSLTSGRAYEQYFGPGTRLTVT.